This T cell receptor (beta chain) was recorded in a study of T cells in Graves' hyperthyroidism and ophthalmopathy. Study results and limitations: Blood also contained most expanded thyroid clonotypes above 0.001.

This clonotype was found many times. Antigen unknown. Disease lasting under 3 months, a NOSPECS grade of at least 4, and a Clinical Activity Score of at least 3 were features of the ophthalmopathy patients. Investigators excluded patients with uncontrolled infection, other autoimmune disease, pregnancy or lactation. Thyroid ultrasound, orbital computed tomography, clinical symptoms, and serum thyroxine and TRAb underpinned diagnoses. This CDR3 comprises 15 residues. The V end lost 0 bases, the J end lost 3 bases, and 12 bases lay between the germline ends. Germline loops: CDR1 DFQATT, CDR2 SNEGSKA (reference sequence). Amplified regions were TCR beta CDR3 sequences from RNA transcripts. The HTBI primer set drove a first-round RT-PCR of the TCR CDR3. One entry per CDR3 protein, called by TCRdb with MiXCR from the multiplex PCR reads. The profile shows roughly 550,000 distinct CDR3 sequences, about 16% of them singletons.

The clonotype was recovered from a woman younger than 45 with Graves' ophthalmopathy. The sequenced sample was blood. This chain uses TRBV20-1 with TRBJ1-5; D ambiguous. The CDR3 reads CSARDRRRLNQPQHF. The CDR3 DNA sequence: TGCAGTGCTAGAGATCGCAGGAGACTCAATCAGCCCCAGCATTTT.